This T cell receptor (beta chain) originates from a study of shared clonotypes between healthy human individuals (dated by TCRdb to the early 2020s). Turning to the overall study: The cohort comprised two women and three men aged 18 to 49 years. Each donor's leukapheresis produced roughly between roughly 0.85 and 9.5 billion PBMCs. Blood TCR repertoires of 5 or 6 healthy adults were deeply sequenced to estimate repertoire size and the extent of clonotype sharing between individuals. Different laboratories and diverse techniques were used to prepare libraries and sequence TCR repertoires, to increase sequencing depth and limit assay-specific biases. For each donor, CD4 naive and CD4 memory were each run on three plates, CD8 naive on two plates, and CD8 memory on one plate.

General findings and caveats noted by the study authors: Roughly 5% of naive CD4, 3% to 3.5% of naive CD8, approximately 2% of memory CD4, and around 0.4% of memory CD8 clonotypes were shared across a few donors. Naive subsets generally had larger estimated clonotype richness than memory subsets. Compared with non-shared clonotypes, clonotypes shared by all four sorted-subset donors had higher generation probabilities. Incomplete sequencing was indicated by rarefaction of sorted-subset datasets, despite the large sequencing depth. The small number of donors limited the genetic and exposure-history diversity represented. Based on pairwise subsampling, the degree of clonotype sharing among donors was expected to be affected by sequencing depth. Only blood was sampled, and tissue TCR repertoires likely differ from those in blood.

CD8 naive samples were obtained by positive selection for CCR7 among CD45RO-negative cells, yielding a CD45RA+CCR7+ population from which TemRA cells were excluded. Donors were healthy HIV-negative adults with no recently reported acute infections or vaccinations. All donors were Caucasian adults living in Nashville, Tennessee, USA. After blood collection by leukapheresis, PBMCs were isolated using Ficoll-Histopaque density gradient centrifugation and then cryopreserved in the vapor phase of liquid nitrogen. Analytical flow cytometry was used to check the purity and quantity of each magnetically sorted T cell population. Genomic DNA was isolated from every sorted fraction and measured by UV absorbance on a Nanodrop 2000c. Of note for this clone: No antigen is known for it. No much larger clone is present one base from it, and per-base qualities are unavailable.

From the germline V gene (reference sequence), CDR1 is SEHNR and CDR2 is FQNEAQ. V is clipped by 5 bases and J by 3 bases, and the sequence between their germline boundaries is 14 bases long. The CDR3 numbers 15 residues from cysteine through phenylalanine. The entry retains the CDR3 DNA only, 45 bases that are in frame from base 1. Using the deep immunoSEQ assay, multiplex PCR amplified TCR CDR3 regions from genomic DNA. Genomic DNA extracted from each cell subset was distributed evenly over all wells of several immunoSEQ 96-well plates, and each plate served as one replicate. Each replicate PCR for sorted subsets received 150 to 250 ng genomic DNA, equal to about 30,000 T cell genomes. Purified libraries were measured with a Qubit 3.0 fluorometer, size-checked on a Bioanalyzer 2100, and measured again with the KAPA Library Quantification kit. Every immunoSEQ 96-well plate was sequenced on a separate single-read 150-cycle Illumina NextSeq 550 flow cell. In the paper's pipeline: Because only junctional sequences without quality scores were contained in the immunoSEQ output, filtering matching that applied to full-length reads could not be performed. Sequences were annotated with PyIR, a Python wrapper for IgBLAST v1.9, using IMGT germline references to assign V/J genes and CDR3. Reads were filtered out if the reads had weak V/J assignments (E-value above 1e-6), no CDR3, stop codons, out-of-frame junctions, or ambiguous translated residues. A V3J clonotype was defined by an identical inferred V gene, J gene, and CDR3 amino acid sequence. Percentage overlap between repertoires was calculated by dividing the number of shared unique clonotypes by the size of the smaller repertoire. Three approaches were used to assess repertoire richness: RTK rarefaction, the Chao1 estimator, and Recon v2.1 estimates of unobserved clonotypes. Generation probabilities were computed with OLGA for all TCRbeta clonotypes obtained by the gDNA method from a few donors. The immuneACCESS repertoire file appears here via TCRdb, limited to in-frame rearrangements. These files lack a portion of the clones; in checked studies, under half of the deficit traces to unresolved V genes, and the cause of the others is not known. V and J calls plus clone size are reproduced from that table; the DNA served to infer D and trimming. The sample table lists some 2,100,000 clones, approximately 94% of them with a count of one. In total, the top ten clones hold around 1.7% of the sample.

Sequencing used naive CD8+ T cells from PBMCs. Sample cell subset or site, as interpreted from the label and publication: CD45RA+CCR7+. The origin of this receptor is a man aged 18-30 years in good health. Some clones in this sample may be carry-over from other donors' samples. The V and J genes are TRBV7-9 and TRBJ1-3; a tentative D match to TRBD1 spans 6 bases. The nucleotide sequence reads TGTGCCAGCAGCCGGACCGGACAGTATGGAAACACCATATATTTT. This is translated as CASSRTGQYGNTIYF.